A single sample is the source of the 7 T cell receptor beta chains below, sequenced in a study of Graves' ophthalmopathy and Graves' hyperthyroidism. The study amplified TCR beta CDR3 regions using RNA transcripts. In the first round, RT-PCR was carried out with HTBI primers, and a multiplex PCR formed the second round. TCRdb itself ran the multiplex PCR reads through MiXCR, one entry per CDR3 protein. Among 300,000 to 400,000 distinct CDR3 sequences listed, 17% were seen once. The material sequenced was peripheral blood. The receptors shown here come from an adult man with Graves' ophthalmopathy.

At least ten counts were recorded for this clonotype. The chain combines TRBV30 with TRBJ1-2; D remains ambiguous. Germline V CDR1 and CDR2: GTSNPN, SVGIG (reference sequence). The germline V and J ends were trimmed by 0 bases and 1 base, with 6 bases remaining between them. CDR3 length equals 13 residues. The CDR3 nucleotides read TGTGCCTGGAGTGTACGGATTAACTATGGCTACACCTTC. Protein product: CAWSVRINYGYTF.

This clonotype was counted ten times or more. The chain carries TRBV6-2 or TRBV6-3 and TRBJ1-5; unclear D gene. V was pared by 6 bases and J by 4 bases, with 10 bases between. Germline-derived CDR1 and CDR2 are MNHEY and SVGEGT. The CDR3 covers 13 residues. CDR3 DNA sequence: TGTGCCAGCAGCCAACCAAGTAATCAGCCCCAGCATTTT. This encodes CASSQPSNQPQHF.

This clonotype has a count of ten or more. The chain links TRBV19 to TRBJ1-5; TRBD1 matches at 7 bases. The CDR3 is made up of 11 amino acids. V was pared by 9 bases and J by 11 bases, with 7 bases of the junction left unmatched. The germline V gene encodes CDR1 LNHDA and CDR2 SQIVND (reference sequence). DNA for the CDR3: TGTGCCAGCTCGGGAGGGGGCGCCCAGCATTTT. It is translated as CASSGGGAQHF.

This clonotype came up many times. V gene TRBV6-1 combines with J gene TRBJ1-1; no firm D call. The CDR3 has 11 amino acids. V lost 3 bases, J lost 8 bases, and 7 bases lay in between. Germline V lookup: CDR1 MNHNS, CDR2 SASEGT. CDR3 amino acids: CASSEPWEAFF. CDR3 sequence (DNA): TGTGCCAGCAGTGAGCCTTGGGAAGCTTTCTTT.

Many counts were recorded for this clonotype. CDR3 loop: CASSHRAPETQYF. The CDR3 region has the DNA TGTGCCAGCAGCCACAGGGCCCCAGAGACCCAGTACTTC. This rearrangement joins TRBV6-5 to TRBJ2-5; tentatively, D is TRBD1 (6 bases). The germline V gene has CDR1 MNHEY and CDR2 SVGAGI. This CDR3 has 13 amino acids. Trimming left V 6 bases short and J 4 bases short, with 12 bases between.

This clonotype was recorded many times. The chain combines TRBV19 with TRBJ1-1; no definite D call. In germline, CDR1 is LNHDA, CDR2 SQIVND (reference sequence). This CDR3 is built from 14 residues. V lost 9 bases and J 0 bases, leaving 14 bases between the germline ends. The CDR3 nucleotides read TGTGCCAGCCGCTTCGTTGGGGTGAACACTGAAGCTTTCTTT. It specifies CASRFVGVNTEAFF.

This clonotype showed up many times. This chain links TRBV7-2 with TRBJ2-5, with 13 bases that match TRBD2. The V and J ends lost 5 bases and 5 bases, in that order; junction bases with no gene match: 8. This CDR3 comprises 16 residues. Germline V gives CDR1 SGHTA, CDR2 FQGNSA. The CDR3 region is CASSQGLAGPGETQYF. The DNA for the CDR3 is TGTGCCAGCAGCCAGGGACTAGCGGGGCCCGGGGAGACCCAGTACTTC.